These 17 T cell receptor beta chains were all obtained from the same sample, sequenced in a study of T cells after yellow fever vaccination. MiXCR, applied by TCRdb to the 5' RACE reads, yields one record per CDR3 protein. The sample contains 450,000 to 600,000 distinct CDR3 sequences, less than 20% of which appear only once. This sample comprised PBMCs, obtained around 5 days after the first yellow fever vaccination. Receptor source: a man between 18 and 29 years old who received the YFV17D yellow fever vaccine.

About this clonotype itself: The junction departs from the called germline gene at one end, perhaps through a read error. This sequence joins TRBV7-9 and TRBJ1-1; TRBD1 matches at 8 bases. The CDR3 loop spans 14 amino acids. Germline V gene data show CDR1 as SEHNR and CDR2 as FQNEAQ (reference sequence). This chain's CDR3 is CASSLTGGNTEASF. The CDR3 nucleotides read TGTGCCAGCAGCTTAACAGGGGGAAATACTGAAGCTTCCTTT.

The chain uses TRBV29-1 and TRBJ1-1, with a possible D match to TRBD1 (5 bases). The CDR3 has 10 residues. V gave up 6 bases and J gave up 4 bases, with 6 bases separating them. Per germline, CDR1 SQVTM and CDR2 ANQGSEA. In DNA form, the CDR3 reads TGCAGCGTACAGGCCACTGAAGCTTTCTTT. Translation: CSVQATEAFF.

The chain carries TRBV2 and TRBJ1-1; D unclear. Per germline, CDR1 SNHLY and CDR2 FYNNEI. The V gene lost 4 bases and the J gene lost 1 base, with 10 bases spanning the gap. The CDR3 consists of 14 residues. The CDR3 region is CASSAATQNTEAFF. CDR3 DNA sequence: TGTGCCAGCAGTGCCGCTACGCAGAACACTGAAGCTTTCTTT. Using reference TRBV2 and TRBJ1-1 for the parts outside the CDR3, the full variable domain is EPEVTQTPSHQVTQMGQEVILRCVPISNHLYFYWYRQILGQKVEFLVSFYNNEISEKSEIFDDQFSVERPDGSNFTLKIRSTKLEDSAMYFCASSAATQNTEAFFGQGTRLTVV.

The chain joins TRBV6-5 to TRBJ1-4; D may be TRBD1 (5 bases). From germline, CDR1 is MNHEY and CDR2 SVGAGI. The CDR3 is 14 amino acids. The V and J ends lost 2 bases and 4 bases respectively, with 8 bases between them. CDR3 DNA: TGTGCCAGCAGTTACCCAGGGAATAATGAAAAACTGTTTTTT. It specifies CASSYPGNNEKLFF.

This clonotype came up a few times. The V call is TRBV10-3, the J call TRBJ2-7; D is undetermined. In germline, CDR1 is ENHRY, CDR2 SYGVKD. The V and J ends lost 0 bases and 0 bases respectively, with 12 bases between them. The CDR3 runs to 16 residues. CDR3 nucleotide sequence: TGTGCCATCAGTGAGTCAGAGGTCCCGAGCTCCTACGAGCAGTACTTC. It codes for CAISESEVPSSYEQYF.

This clonotype was found once. V and J are TRBV5-1 and TRBJ2-1; D is ambiguous. CDR3 length: 14 residues. Trimming took off 1 base at V and 6 bases at J, with 11 bases between the two ends. Germline lookup yields CDR1 SGHRS and CDR2 YFSETQ. The CDR3 protein is CASSLQPNANEQFF. CDR3 nucleotides: TGCGCCAGCAGCTTGCAACCCAACGCCAATGAGCAGTTCTTC.

The chain carries TRBV5-1 and TRBJ2-1, with D possibly called TRBD1 or TRBD2 (6 bases each). Per the germline V gene, CDR1 is SGHRS and CDR2 is YFSETQ. The ends were cut back, 5 bases at V and 8 bases at J, with 26 bases in the middle. The CDR3 loop spans 17 amino acids. The CDR3 here is CASSPYGGPYYDDEQFF. For the CDR3, the DNA is TGCGCCAGCAGTCCATACGGGGGCCCCTACTATGACGATGAGCAGTTCTTC.

V usage is TRBV20-1 and J usage is TRBJ1-2; D not certain. V dropped 6 bases and J dropped 5 bases, with 16 bases sitting between them. The germline CDR1 and CDR2 sequences are DFQATT and SNEGSKA (reference sequence). CDR3 length: 13 amino acids. CDR3 bases: TGCAGTGCGAGCCTACAGAGAGGATATGGCTACACCTTC. As protein: CSASLQRGYGYTF.

In this sample, this clonotype turned up a few times. The chain links TRBV5-1 to TRBJ2-7, with 7 bases fitting TRBD1. The CDR3 spans 15 residues. Per germline, CDR1 SGHRS and CDR2 YFSETQ. J lost 3 bases, V lost 7 bases, and 13 bases had no gene match. CDR3 DNA sequence: TGCGCCAGCTGTTCCGGGACAGTACCCTTCTACGAGCAGTACTTC. Its translation is CASCSGTVPFYEQYF.

The gene calls are TRBV11-1 and TRBJ2-1, with D maybe TRBD1 (6 bases). This CDR3 is built from 18 residues. Germline loops: CDR1 SGHAT, CDR2 FQDESV (reference sequence). The V gene lost 0 bases and the J gene lost 5 bases, with 20 bases spanning the gap. In DNA, the CDR3 is TGTGCCAGCAGCTTAGCGGGGGCGGCTCCTCGCATGGACAATGAGCAGTTCTTC. Translating it yields CASSLAGAAPRMDNEQFF.

This clonotype has more than one count but fewer than ten. J is TRBJ1-2 and V is TRBV4-1, with D hard to call. The CDR3 sequence is 14 residues long. CDR1 and CDR2 (germline): MGHRA, YSYEKL. V lost 3 bases and J 8 bases, leaving 16 bases between the germline ends. The CDR3 bases are TGCGCCAGCAGCCAGATGTACCAGGTTCGCGGCTACACCTTC. It translates to CASSQMYQVRGYTF.

The chain recombines TRBV4-1 with TRBJ2-5, with 7 nucleotides matching TRBD1. The V segment lost 3 bases and the J segment 5 bases; nucleotides outside the gene matches: 9. The CDR3 consists of 15 residues. Germline V lookup: CDR1 MGHRA, CDR2 YSYEKL. As DNA, the CDR3 is TGCGCCAGCAGCCAGGGAAAAGGGGGCCTGGAGACCCAGTACTTC. Residues: CASSQGKGGLETQYF.

This clonotype has a handful of counts. V usage is TRBV29-1 and J usage is TRBJ1-3, with D possibly matching TRBD1 (5 bases). V was shortened by 5 bases and J by 1 base, with 9 bases between the two germline ends. From germline, CDR1 is SQVTM and CDR2 ANQGSEA. The CDR3 extends over 13 amino acids. In DNA, the CDR3 is TGCAGCGTTTGGGGGGTATCTGGAAACACCATATATTTT. Protein product: CSVWGVSGNTIYF.

The genes are TRBV5-5 and TRBJ1-3; D gene uncertain. The germline V and J ends were trimmed by 0 bases and 1 base, with 14 bases remaining between them. The CDR3 contains 17 residues. Germline CDR1 SGHKS, CDR2 YYEKEE (reference sequence). CDR3 protein: CASSLAAGFGSGNTIYF. The CDR3 region has the DNA TGTGCCAGCAGCTTGGCTGCGGGTTTCGGATCTGGAAACACCATATATTTT.

This clonotype was seen a few times. The CDR3 spells CASSVGQVYGYTF. The CDR3 DNA reads as TGCGCCAGCAGCGTCGGACAGGTCTATGGCTACACCTTC. The chain combines TRBV5-1 with TRBJ1-2; 7 nucleotides align to TRBD1. V shed 4 bases and J 4 bases; nucleotides not matched to a gene: 4. The CDR3 length is 13 residues. From germline, CDR1 is SGHRS and CDR2 YFSETQ.

This clonotype showed up just a few times. The chain has TRBV15 and TRBJ2-4, with D possibly being TRBD1 or TRBD2 (6 bases each). The CDR3 sequence is 15 residues long. Per the germline V gene, CDR1 is LNHNV and CDR2 is YYDKDF (reference sequence). Trimming took 5 bases from V and 9 from J, leaving 20 bases between them. In DNA, the CDR3 is TGTGCCACCAGCGAAGTGGGGGGCAGAGTGGGCATTCAGTACTTC. Translating gives CATSEVGGRVGIQYF.

The chain employs TRBV20-1 and TRBJ1-2; D is unclear. Trimming removed 3 bases at V and 10 bases at J, with 9 bases between. CDR1 is DFQATT and CDR2 is SNEGSKA in the germline V gene (reference sequence). The CDR3 is made up of 10 amino acids. The CDR3 loop reads CSASYSDYTF. The CDR3 DNA is TGCAGTGCTAGCTACAGCGACTACACCTTC.